This paragraph covers one T cell receptor (beta chain) sequence. Given a much more abundant clone one base away, this may be a read error. The CDR3 spans 12 residues. Germline CDR1 MNHNS, CDR2 SASEGT. The TCRbeta library incorporated unique molecular identifiers. TCRdb passed the PCR reads through MiXCR, listing each CDR3 protein once. Among about 610,000 distinct CDR3 sequences listed, about 10% were seen once. These data originate in a study of T-cell reconstitution after alpha-beta-depleted transplantation in children. The starting material was PBMCs from the stem cell graft donor, obtained from the stem cell graft. The sequence derives from a human donor who donated a stem cell graft to a child with acute myeloid leukemia. This chain links TRBV6-1 with TRBJ1-2; D possibly corresponds to TRBD1 (5 bases). CDR3 in amino acids: CASRRGGYGYNF. The CDR3 DNA follows: TGTGCCAGCAGACGGGGGGGATATGGCTACAACTTC.